This T cell receptor beta chain originates from a study of cytomegalovirus exposure and HLA in healthy donors. In the study overall: Among several hundred genotyped donors, more than 65% fell in the Caucasian-associated ancestry cluster.

Germline V gene lookup returns CDR1 GTSNPN and CDR2 SVGIG (reference sequence). The CDR3 has 11 amino acids. V was trimmed by 2 bases and J by 8 bases, leaving 9 bases between them. General study findings and limits: Association of a missense DCLRE1C variant with TCR beta V- and J-gene trimming was reported in a later analysis.

The PCR used 60 Vbeta and 13 Jbeta primers. This table comes from immunoSEQ multiplex PCR, and its TCRdb copy is limited to in-frame clones, with some not included. The sample includes more than 85,000 clones, 65% to 85% seen only once; the top ten take about 5.3%. As concerns this clone: Its antigen is as yet unknown.

Sequencing input: PBMCs. The clonotype was recovered from a male donor in good health and CMV-seronegative. The chain combines TRBV30 with TRBJ1-1, with unresolved D. The CDR3 sequence: CAWSSGPEAFF. DNA of the CDR3: TGTGCCTGGAGTAGTGGGCCAGAAGCTTTCTTT.